The 31 T cell receptor beta chains below all came from one sample that was sequenced in a study of shared T cell receptors in the human thymus. The protocol was immunoSEQ multiplex PCR, while the TCRdb copy is restricted to in-frame clones and leaves out a portion. The repertoire holds some 700,000 clones, with more than 75% as singletons. This sample was shared with a second study, whose subject was human thymus T cells.

Sequencing input: thymocytes. The receptors derive from a boy younger than two with a congenital heart defect.

The CDR3 DNA is TGTGCCAGCAGCGATGGAGGGGACATTCAGTACTTC. As protein: CASSDGGDIQYF. The gene calls are TRBV9 and TRBJ2-4; TRBD2 might be the D (6 bases). Germline CDR1 reads SGDLS; CDR2 reads YYNGEE. The CDR3 contains 12 residues. The V end lost 3 bases, the J end lost 8 bases, and 9 bases lay between the germline ends.

The chain is built from TRBV30 and TRBJ2-7, with 8 bases matching TRBD1. Germline V gives CDR1 GTSNPN, CDR2 SVGIG (reference sequence). The V gene end was trimmed by 1 base and the J gene end by 7 bases; junction bases not matched to a gene: 12. The CDR3 totals 15 residues. Here the CDR3 DNA reads TGTGCCTGGAGTGGCAGGGGGCGCCGGGTAAGGGAGCAGTACTTC. It encodes CAWSGRGRRVREQYF. Drawing the rest from reference TRBV30 and TRBJ2-7, the complete variable domain is SQTIHQWPATLVQPVGSPLSLECTVEGTSNPNLYWYRQAAGRGLQLLFYSVGIGQISSEVPQNLSASRPQDRQFILSSKKLLLSDSGFYLCAWSGRGRRVREQYFGPGTRLTVT.

The genes are TRBV4-2 and TRBJ1-1; TRBD1 aligns across 7 bases. The V segment lost 2 bases and the J segment 1 base; nucleotides outside the gene matches: 4. Germline lookup yields CDR1 LGHNA and CDR2 YNFKEQ. This CDR3 contains 15 residues. For the CDR3, the DNA is TGTGCCAGCAGCCAATTGGGACAGCCGAACACTGAAGCTTTCTTT. It codes for CASSQLGQPNTEAFF.

The V call is TRBV7-3, the J call TRBJ2-3; D remains unclear. Germline V gives CDR1 SGHTA, CDR2 FQGTGA. V was clipped by 4 bases and J by 5 bases, with 10 bases between them. The CDR3 is 13 amino acids. For the CDR3, the DNA is TGTGCCAGCAGCTCCACTGTTTTAGATACGCAGTATTTT. Residues: CASSSTVLDTQYF.

This clone has only one observation. The rearrangement links TRBV18 to TRBJ1-1; D is uncertain. The CDR3 is 13 amino acids. V was pared by 3 bases and J by 2 bases, with 7 bases between. The germline CDR1 and CDR2 sequences are KGHSH and LQKENI. The CDR3 DNA reads TGTGCCAGCTCACCGAGGGTCAACACTGAAGCTTTCTTT. It is translated as CASSPRVNTEAFF.

The J gene is TRBJ2-3, the V gene TRBV28; tentatively, D is TRBD2 (6 bases). The germline V and J ends were trimmed by 3 bases and 2 bases, with 12 bases remaining between them. There are 15 residues in the CDR3. Looked up from germline, CDR1 is MDHEN and CDR2 is SYDVKM. The DNA of the CDR3 is TGTGCCAGCAGTTTGCCGGGAGCGGACACAGATACGCAGTATTTT. Translated: CASSLPGADTDTQYF.

This chain joins TRBV6-1 and TRBJ1-2; 10 nucleotides align to TRBD1. J gave up 8 bases and V 4 bases, and 7 bases lay outside the gene matches. Germline loops: CDR1 MNHNS, CDR2 SASEGT. This CDR3 spans 14 amino acids. The CDR3 DNA is TGTGCCAGCAGTGGTGGGGGGACAGGGGTCGGCTACACCTTC. Amino acid sequence: CASSGGGTGVGYTF.

The rearrangement uses TRBV6-4 and TRBJ1-2; possibly TRBD1 for D (5 bases). V gave up 6 bases and J gave up 6 bases, with 11 bases separating them. Per germline, CDR1 MRHNA and CDR2 SNTAGT. The CDR3 sequence is 12 residues long. The CDR3 sequence is CASRQGSHGYTF. The CDR3 DNA follows: TGTGCCAGCAGGCAGGGATCTCATGGCTACACCTTC.

In this sample, this clone turned up a few times. This chain joins TRBV27 and TRBJ2-5; D perhaps matches TRBD1 (5 bases). Per germline, CDR1 MNHEY and CDR2 SMNVEV (reference sequence). V shed 5 bases and J shed 4 bases, with 11 bases lying between them. The CDR3 has 13 amino acids. CDR3 DNA sequence: TGTGCCAGCAGTACCAGGGTAGGAGAGACCCAGTACTTC. Residues: CASSTRVGETQYF.

This clone was seen more than once but under ten times. The chain couples TRBV18 to TRBJ1-3, with D possibly matching TRBD1 (5 bases). Trimming removed 2 bases at V and 0 bases at J, with 8 bases between. The CDR3 loop spans 15 amino acids. The germline V gene has CDR1 KGHSH and CDR2 LQKENI. The CDR3 sequence is CASSPGAPSGNTIYF. The CDR3, as DNA: TGTGCCAGCTCACCAGGGGCCCCCTCTGGAAACACCATATATTTT.

This clone has only a few counts. V usage is TRBV5-4 and J usage is TRBJ1-1, with D possibly matching TRBD1 (6 bases). Trimming pared 0 bases from V and 6 bases from J, leaving 15 bases between. The CDR3 is 15 amino acids. Per germline, CDR1 SGHNT and CDR2 YYREEE (reference sequence). In DNA form, the CDR3 reads TGTGCCAGCAGCTTGGTGGCAGGGGTCGGATCTGAAGCTTTCTTT. Translation: CASSLVAGVGSEAFF. Using reference TRBV5-4 and TRBJ1-1 for the parts outside the CDR3, the full variable domain is ETGVTQSPTHLIKTRGQQVTLRCSSQSGHNTVSWYQQALGQGPQFIFQYYREEENGRGNFPPRFSGLQFPNYSSELNVNALELDDSALYLCASSLVAGVGSEAFFGQGTRLTVV.

The V gene is TRBV30, the J gene TRBJ2-1; TRBD2 is a possible D gene (5 bases). V was shortened by 8 bases and J by 8 bases, with 22 bases between the two germline ends. Germline values: CDR1 GTSNPN, CDR2 SVGIG (reference sequence). The CDR3 runs 14 residues. The CDR3 here is CAGRVGLAVHEQFF. The CDR3 DNA is TGTGCCGGCCGAGTGGGTCTAGCAGTCCATGAGCAGTTCTTC. The variable domain in full, with the rest retrieved from reference TRBV30 and TRBJ2-1, is SQTIHQWPATLVQPVGSPLSLECTVEGTSNPNLYWYRQAAGRGLQLLFYSVGIGQISSEVPQNLSASRPQDRQFILSSKKLLLSDSGFYLCAGRVGLAVHEQFFGPGTRLTVL.

The CDR3 loop is CSVEDSSTLSGIIYNEQFF. CDR3 DNA sequence: TGCAGCGTTGAAGATTCCTCTACTCTTTCCGGGATTATCTACAATGAGCAGTTCTTC. The V and J genes are TRBV29-1 and TRBJ2-1; a weak D match, TRBD2 (5 bases). Germline-derived CDR1 and CDR2 are SQVTM and ANQGSEA. V was clipped by 0 bases and J by 3 bases, with 24 bases between them. This CDR3 contains 19 residues.

The genes are TRBV4-3 and TRBJ2-5; 11 nucleotides match TRBD2. The CDR3 is 19 amino acids. Trimming at V came to 3 bases and at J to 4 bases, leaving 16 bases not matched to a gene. The germline gives CDR1 LGHNA, CDR2 YSLEER. CDR3 nucleotides: TGCGCCAGCAGCCATGTGGGGGGGACTAGCGGCCCCCTAGGAGAGACCCAGTACTTC. It specifies CASSHVGGTSGPLGETQYF.

This chain joins TRBV19 and TRBJ1-2; no definite D call. The CDR3 totals 17 residues. From germline, CDR1 is LNHDA and CDR2 SQIVND (reference sequence). V was trimmed by 7 bases and J by 6 bases, leaving 27 bases between them. CDR3 nucleotides: TGTGCCAGTACCGACCTTCTTAAGTCGGGTTACAACCATGGCTACACCTTC. Its translation is CASTDLLKSGYNHGYTF.

The J gene is TRBJ1-2, the V gene TRBV5-1, with TRBD1 matching 7 bases. The CDR3 runs 13 residues. In germline, CDR1 is SGHRS, CDR2 YFSETQ. V lost 0 bases, J lost 6 bases, and 2 bases stayed unmatched. CDR3: CASSLEGGNGYTF. For the CDR3, the DNA is TGCGCCAGCAGCTTGGAAGGGGGCAATGGCTACACCTTC.

The V gene is TRBV15, the J gene TRBJ1-5, with 7 bases fitting TRBD1. The CDR3 consists of 17 residues. The J segment lost 3 bases and the V segment lost 1 base, leaving 9 bases of the junction unmatched. Germline CDR1 and CDR2: LNHNV and YYDKDF (reference sequence). As DNA, the CDR3 is TGTGCCACCAGCAGAGCGCCCGGACAGGCCTTCAATCAGCCCCAGCATTTT. It specifies CATSRAPGQAFNQPQHF.

The rearrangement links TRBV7-2 to TRBJ1-3, with D hard to call. The CDR3 runs 15 residues. Looked up from germline, CDR1 is SGHTA and CDR2 is FQGNSA. Trimming took 5 bases from V and 4 from J, leaving 15 bases between them. The CDR3 nucleotides read TGTGCCAGCAGCCCTCTATTTTTCGTAGGAAACACCATATATTTT. Translating it yields CASSPLFFVGNTIYF.

The rearrangement joins TRBV5-5 to TRBJ1-1; D gene uncertain. The V end was cut by 2 bases, the J end by 6 bases, with 8 bases between. Germline V gene sequence: CDR1 SGHKS, CDR2 YYEKEE (reference sequence). The CDR3 length is 12 residues. CDR3 nucleotide sequence: TGTGCCAGCAGCTTCGTGGGCGCTGAAGCTTTCTTT. Protein: CASSFVGAEAFF.

The chain couples TRBV28 to TRBJ2-1; D uncertain. V lost 2 bases to trimming and J lost 4 bases, with 9 bases between them. CDR3 length: 14 amino acids. Per germline, CDR1 MDHEN and CDR2 SYDVKM. CDR3 sequence (DNA): TGTGCCAGCAGTTTACGGTCAACTTACAATGAGCAGTTCTTC. This gives the protein CASSLRSTYNEQFF.

The chain combines TRBV11-1 with TRBJ2-3; weak D call: TRBD1 (5 bases). The CDR3 loop spans 15 amino acids. The V end lost 2 bases, the J end lost 0 bases, and 9 bases lay between the germline ends. Germline CDR1 reads SGHAT; CDR2 reads FQDESV (reference sequence). The CDR3 here is CASSLTQGSTDTQYF. CDR3 in DNA: TGTGCCAGCAGCTTAACGCAGGGTAGCACAGATACGCAGTATTTT.

This chain connects TRBV9 to TRBJ1-2; D is uncertain. This CDR3 region has 15 residues. Germline CDR1 and CDR2: SGDLS and YYNGEE. Trimming cost V 0 bases and J 8 bases, with 17 bases left between them. CDR3 in DNA: TGTGCCAGCAGCGTAGCCCCCTGGGAGTATCGGGGCTACACCTTC. It specifies CASSVAPWEYRGYTF.

Of note for this clone: The sample carries other DNA sequences with the same CDR3. The V call is TRBV28, the J call TRBJ1-5; the D gene is possibly TRBD1 (6 bases). The V gene lost 5 bases and the J gene lost 0 bases, with 11 bases spanning the gap. Germline loops: CDR1 MDHEN, CDR2 SYDVKM. CDR3 length equals 15 residues. CDR3 amino acids: CASSLGQYSNQPQHF. CDR3 DNA: TGTGCCAGCAGTCTCGGACAGTATAGCAATCAGCCCCAGCATTTT.

The chain combines TRBV4-3 with TRBJ2-5; a weak D match, TRBD2 (6 bases). The CDR3 runs to 13 residues. Trimming removed 0 bases from V and 13 bases from J, with 15 bases in between. Germline V gives CDR1 LGHNA, CDR2 YSLEER. The CDR3 loop reads CASSQDRRGAVYF. CDR3 DNA sequence: TGCGCCAGCAGCCAAGATCGGAGGGGAGCGGTGTACTTC.

The chain employs TRBV25-1 and TRBJ2-7, with 9 bases identical to TRBD2. Germline values: CDR1 MGHDK, CDR2 SYGVNS. This CDR3 is 16 amino acids long. The trim removed 5 bases at V and 7 bases at J, leaving 15 bases unmatched. CDR3 loop: CASSRLAGVKGGEQYF. The CDR3 DNA reads as TGTGCCAGCAGTCGATTAGCGGGAGTCAAAGGCGGGGAGCAGTACTTC.

The CDR3 DNA reads TGCGCCAGCAGCCTGGGACTAGCGGGGACCGGGGAGCTGTTTTTT. Its protein product is CASSLGLAGTGELFF. This chain joins TRBV5-1 and TRBJ2-2, with TRBD2 matching over 13 bases. CDR3 size: 15 residues. In germline, CDR1 is SGHRS, CDR2 YFSETQ. Trimming cost V 4 bases and J 5 bases; bases outside gene matches: 2.

The J gene is TRBJ1-2, the V gene TRBV6-6; 7 bases line up with TRBD1. There are 16 residues in the CDR3. Germline values: CDR1 MNHNY, CDR2 SVGAGI (reference sequence). The V and J ends lost 0 bases and 0 bases, in that order; junction bases with no gene match: 4. The CDR3 loop is CASSYSSQGANYGYTF. The CDR3 nucleotides are TGTGCCAGCAGTTACTCGAGTCAGGGGGCTAACTATGGCTACACCTTC.

This chain connects TRBV4-3 to TRBJ1-4; tentative D call: TRBD1 (6 bases). This CDR3 has 15 residues. Germline-derived CDR1 and CDR2 are LGHNA and YSLEER. Trimming took off 4 bases at V and 5 bases at J, with 14 bases between the two ends. The DNA for the CDR3 is TGCGCCAGCAGCCCCCAGACAGGTCGGAATGAAAAACTGTTTTTT. Translated, it gives CASSPQTGRNEKLFF.

This clone was counted once. The V and J genes are TRBV5-6 and TRBJ1-3; D gene unclear. This CDR3 contains 14 residues. Germline-derived CDR1 and CDR2 are SGHDT and YYEEEE. Trimming stripped 2 bases from V and 0 bases from J, with 6 bases between. The CDR3 DNA sequence: TGTGCCAGCAGCTTTCTCTTCTCTGGAAACACCATATATTTT. As protein: CASSFLFSGNTIYF.

The genes are TRBV29-1 and TRBJ2-7, with D perhaps matching TRBD2 (7 bases). From germline, CDR1 is SQVTM and CDR2 ANQGSEA. Trimming cost V 3 bases and J 5 bases, with 11 bases left between them. The CDR3 runs 12 residues. Here the CDR3 reads CSVEGGPHEQYF. Here the CDR3 DNA reads TGCAGCGTTGAGGGGGGGCCCCACGAGCAGTACTTC.

The chain employs TRBV4-3 and TRBJ1-1, with TRBD1 matching 8 bases. The germline V gene has CDR1 LGHNA and CDR2 YSLEER. This CDR3 has 16 amino acids. V lost 0 bases to trimming and J lost 5 bases; unmatched junction nucleotides: 8. The CDR3 DNA sequence: TGCGCCAGCAGCCAAGAAAGAGCAGGGGGCGAAACTGAAGCTTTCTTT. It is translated as CASSQERAGGETEAFF.